This TCR beta chain originates from a study of T cell responses to AZD1222 COVID-19 vaccine. Overall study findings and caveats: Baseline serology detected seropositivity in only six or seven AZD1222 recipients. There were mostly white British donors and more females than males, and clonal diversity was possibly underestimated. It was only after the peak T cell response that any repertoires were sampled.

Analyses pooled second doses at about 4 or about 12 weeks. A note on this clone: No antigen is known for it.

Method: immunoSEQ multiplex PCR; TCRdb's copy keeps in-frame clones and lacks some. Of some 110,000 clones listed, approximately 89% are singletons. The V gene end was trimmed by 5 bases and the J gene end by 3 bases; junction bases not matched to a gene: 4. The CDR3 runs to 13 residues. Looked up from germline, CDR1 is SEHNR and CDR2 is FQNEAQ (reference sequence). The TCR was taken from an adult who received the AZD1222 COVID-19 vaccine. The chain joins TRBV7-9 to TRBJ2-7; 7 nucleotides line up with TRBD2. Sequencing used peripheral blood, obtained 28 days after the second AZD1222 dose. As DNA, the CDR3 is TGTGCCAGCAGCCTCACTAGCGACTACGAGCAGTACTTC. Amino acid sequence: CASSLTSDYEQYF.